These 10 T cell receptor beta chains were sequenced from one sample in a study of T cell responses to AZD1222 COVID-19 vaccine (dated by TCRdb to about 2021). Library creation used the immunoSEQ multiplex PCR assay. TCRdb provides this immuneACCESS table in a form limited to in-frame rearrangements. Some clones are lacking; in checked studies, under half of them reflect an unresolved V gene, and why the rest are absent is not known. This sample is represented by about 140,000 clones; roughly 92% of them were singletons. Around 1.7% of the sample lies in the top ten. What the time point label conveys for this sample: baseline before first vaccination. Sequencing used peripheral blood, obtained on day 0 of AZD1222 vaccination. All receptors derive from an adult in good health.

The gene calls are TRBV19 and TRBJ2-1; 8 bases are shared with TRBD2. Germline V gene sequence: CDR1 LNHDA, CDR2 SQIVND (reference sequence). After removal of 1 base from V and 10 bases from J, the junction contained 6 bases not matched to a gene. This CDR3 region has 14 residues. CDR3 nucleotide sequence: TGTGCCAGTAGTATAGCGGGAGGGCCTTCGGAGCAGTTCTTC. Its translation is CASSIAGGPSEQFF.

This clone came up a few times. V is TRBV3-1 (or the pseudogene TRBV3-2) and J is TRBJ1-4, with a weak D call TRBD1 (5 bases). CDR1 and CDR2 from the germline V gene are LGHDT and YNNKEL (reference sequence). The CDR3 is made up of 16 amino acids. Between the trimmed V and J ends, which lost 2 bases and 8 bases, there was a span of 18 bases. The CDR3, as DNA: TGTGCCAGCAGCCAAAATTCCAGGACCGGGGGAGAAAAACTGTTTTTT. Its protein product is CASSQNSRTGGEKLFF.

The chain joins TRBV2 to TRBJ1-5; 8 nucleotides align to TRBD1. This CDR3 spans 16 amino acids. Unmatched junction bases numbered 5, after V lost 3 bases and J lost 1 base. Germline CDR1 reads SNHLY; CDR2 reads FYNNEI. This CDR3 is CASSEQGAWSNQPQHF. The CDR3 DNA reads as TGTGCCAGCAGTGAGCAGGGGGCCTGGAGCAATCAGCCCCAGCATTTT.

The chain recombines TRBV7-9 with TRBJ1-5; no clear D gene. V lost 5 bases, J lost 9 bases, and 11 bases lay in between. Germline lookup yields CDR1 SEHNR and CDR2 FQNEAQ (reference sequence). The CDR3 totals 12 residues. CDR3 DNA sequence: TGTGCCAGCAGCCCAATAGTAGGGCCCCAGCATTTT. Protein product: CASSPIVGPQHF.

The chain couples TRBV6-1 to TRBJ2-5, with D hard to call. CDR3 length equals 12 residues. Trimming stripped 6 bases from V and 7 bases from J, with 12 bases between. Germline CDR1 MNHNS, CDR2 SASEGT. DNA of the CDR3: TGTGCCAGCAGCCAACGATTGGGGACCCAGTACTTC. This codes for CASSQRLGTQYF.

This chain joins TRBV5-4 and TRBJ2-1; TRBD2 agrees at 7 bases. This CDR3 has 15 residues. V trimming: 3 bases; J trimming: 7 bases; junction bases outside the gene matches: 10. The germline V gene encodes CDR1 SGHNT and CDR2 YYREEE (reference sequence). This CDR3 reads CASSSVAGDSNEQFF. The DNA of the CDR3 is TGTGCCAGCAGCTCCGTGGCGGGAGATTCGAATGAGCAGTTCTTC.

This chain joins TRBV28 and TRBJ2-3; a weak D match, TRBD2 (6 bases). The germline V and J ends were trimmed by 6 bases and 4 bases, with 20 bases remaining between them. The CDR3 runs to 16 residues. Germline assignment: CDR1 MDHEN and CDR2 SYDVKM. CDR3 sequence (DNA): TGTGCCAGCAGCCCGGGACTTTTTGAAAGTCCAGATACGCAGTATTTT. It encodes CASSPGLFESPDTQYF.

The chain is built from TRBV14 and TRBJ1-3, with 7 bases aligning to TRBD1. The J segment lost 3 bases and the V segment lost 1 base, leaving 6 bases of the junction unmatched. This CDR3 region has 16 residues. CDR1 SGHDN and CDR2 FVKESK come from the germline V gene. CDR3 sequence: CASSQGGGGGGNTIYF. For the CDR3, the DNA is TGTGCCAGCAGCCAAGGAGGGGGCGGTGGTGGAAACACCATATATTTT.

The CDR3 sequence is CASIIRPGQGTDTQYF. CDR3 DNA: TGCGCCAGCATTATTCGACCGGGACAGGGGACGGATACGCAGTATTTT. The rearrangement links TRBV5-1 to TRBJ2-3, with TRBD1 identical over 10 bases. Germline V gene sequence: CDR1 SGHRS, CDR2 YFSETQ. The J segment lost 6 bases and the V segment lost 6 bases, leaving 13 bases of the junction unmatched. This CDR3 contains 16 residues.

The rearrangement uses TRBV19 and TRBJ2-2; 8 nucleotides line up with TRBD2. The CDR3 consists of 14 residues. From germline, CDR1 is LNHDA and CDR2 SQIVND (reference sequence). After removal of 4 bases from V and 4 bases from J, the junction contained 2 bases not matched to a gene. Written as DNA, the CDR3 is TGTGCCAGTAGTAGCGGGAGGACCACCGGGGAGCTGTTTTTT. It specifies CASSSGRTTGELFF.